Following are 10 T cell receptor beta chains from one sample sequenced in a study of control samples from healthy donors and cancer patients. The protocol was immunoSEQ multiplex PCR, while the TCRdb copy is restricted to in-frame clones and leaves out a portion. The sample holds about 130,000 clones, 92% seen once. The material sequenced was blood. Receptors originate from a woman aged 45-65 years in good health.

The genes are TRBV29-1 and TRBJ2-3; unclear D gene. Germline V gives CDR1 SQVTM, CDR2 ANQGSEA. The V end lost 6 bases, the J end lost 5 bases, and 12 bases lay between the germline ends. The CDR3 is made up of 12 amino acids. This chain's CDR3 is CSVIVVGDTQYF. CDR3 DNA: TGCAGCGTAATAGTTGTGGGAGATACGCAGTATTTT.

This clone was counted a single time. This chain's CDR3 is CASSWTSGGAYDTQYF. The CDR3 nucleotides read TGCGCCAGCAGCTGGACTAGCGGGGGGGCCTATGATACGCAGTATTTT. The V gene is TRBV5-1, the J gene TRBJ2-3; the match to TRBD2 covers 15 bases. This CDR3 is built from 16 residues. V lost 3 bases and J lost 6; bases outside the gene matches: 5. CDR1 is SGHRS, CDR2 YFSETQ, per germline.

The rearrangement uses TRBV6-5 and TRBJ1-6; the D is unclear. V dropped 6 bases and J dropped 6 bases, with 9 bases sitting between them. The CDR3 is 13 residues long. Germline CDR1 is MNHEY and CDR2 is SVGAGI. The CDR3 protein is CASSAQSNSPLHF. The DNA of the CDR3 is TGTGCCAGCAGCGCTCAATCTAATTCACCCCTCCACTTT.

A single count supports this clone. V is TRBV15 and J is TRBJ2-6; 11 bases are a match to TRBD1. V shed 3 bases and J 1 base; nucleotides not matched to a gene: 2. Germline V gene data show CDR1 as LNHNV and CDR2 as YYDKDF (reference sequence). The CDR3 runs to 17 residues. The CDR3 DNA follows: TGTGCCACCAGCAGCGGACAGGGGGCTTCTGGGGCCAACGTCCTGACTTTC. Translation: CATSSGQGASGANVLTF.

This chain connects TRBV4-1 to TRBJ2-2; tentatively, D is TRBD1 (8 bases). In germline, CDR1 is MGHRA, CDR2 YSYEKL. The CDR3 has 15 residues. V was cut by 7 bases and J by 2 bases, with 14 bases left in between. CDR3 bases: TGCGCCAGCACCAACAGGGGGGGTAACACCGGGGAGCTGTTTTTT. This gives the protein CASTNRGGNTGELFF.

The rearrangement uses TRBV2 and TRBJ1-4, with a possible D match to TRBD1 (5 bases). CDR3 length equals 14 residues. Trimming removed 0 bases from V and 8 bases from J, with 10 bases in between. Germline V gene data show CDR1 as SNHLY and CDR2 as FYNNEI. CDR3 region: CASSEAGVEEKLFF. For the CDR3, the DNA is TGTGCCAGCAGTGAAGCGGGGGTAGAGGAAAAACTGTTTTTT.

This chain links TRBV24-1 with TRBJ2-7; 7 bases line up with TRBD2. CDR3 size: 12 residues. Germline assignment: CDR1 KGHDR and CDR2 SFDVKD. J lost 2 bases, V lost 9 bases, and 3 bases had no gene match. CDR3 in DNA: TGTGCCACCGCGGGAGTCCCCTACGAGCAGTACTTC. This gives the protein CATAGVPYEQYF.

This chain joins TRBV25-1 and TRBJ2-5; D gene ambiguous. V was clipped by 7 bases and J by 5 bases, with 8 bases between them. The germline CDR1 and CDR2 sequences are MGHDK and SYGVNS. This CDR3 region has 11 residues. CDR3 sequence reads: CASIRDETQYF. CDR3 sequence (DNA): TGTGCCAGCATAAGGGATGAGACCCAGTACTTC.

The chain recombines TRBV5-1 with TRBJ1-6; D call uncertain. V dropped 2 bases and J dropped 5 bases, with 14 bases sitting between them. This CDR3 contains 16 residues. The V gene's germline CDR1 is SGHRS and CDR2 YFSETQ. CDR3 nucleotide sequence: TGCGCCAGCAGCTTCGCCCCGGGAGTGGATAATTCACCCCTCCACTTT. Translated: CASSFAPGVDNSPLHF. Based on the CDR3 plus reference TRBV5-1 and TRBJ1-6, the full variable domain is KAGVTQTPRYLIKTRGQQVTLSCSPISGHRSVSWYQQTPGQGLQFLFEYFSETQRNKGNFPGRFSGRQFSNSRSEMNVSTLELGDSALYLCASSFAPGVDNSPLHFGNGTRLTVT.

This sequence joins TRBV30 and TRBJ2-2; TRBD1 might be the D (5 bases). The V and J ends lost 2 bases and 6 bases respectively, with 10 bases between them. This CDR3 has 13 amino acids. From germline, CDR1 is GTSNPN and CDR2 SVGIG (reference sequence). In nucleotides, the CDR3 is TGTGCCTGGAGTCCAGGGCCCCCCGGGGAGCTGTTTTTT. It specifies CAWSPGPPGELFF.